What follows are 23 T cell receptor beta chains derived from one specimen sequenced in a study of blood T cell repertoires in COVID-19. Profiled with immunoSEQ multiplex PCR; TCRdb holds only in-frame clones, not every one. The data contain 250,000 to 300,000 clones, approximately 85% of them singletons. Sequenced input: peripheral blood. Source of these receptors: a man between 50 and 59 years old with active or convalescent COVID-19.

This rearrangement joins TRBV9 to TRBJ2-1, with D possibly TRBD1 on 6 matching bases. The CDR3 extends over 15 amino acids. V was shortened by 2 bases and J by 5 bases, with 14 bases between the two germline ends. The germline gives CDR1 SGDLS, CDR2 YYNGEE. CDR3 DNA: TGTGCCAGCAGCGTTTGGGACATCAGCCACAATGAGCAGTTCTTC. It is translated as CASSVWDISHNEQFF.

This rearrangement joins TRBV9 to TRBJ1-3, with TRBD1 matching over 9 bases. This CDR3 comprises 16 residues. J was trimmed by 4 bases and V by 7 bases; bases with no gene match: 12. Per the germline V gene, CDR1 is SGDLS and CDR2 is YYNGEE. In DNA, the CDR3 is TGTGCCAGCTCGTACAGGGGGCCCAGGGAAGGAAACACCATATATTTT. Translated: CASSYRGPREGNTIYF.

The gene calls are TRBV7-3 and TRBJ1-1, with TRBD1 matching 9 bases. V trimming: 7 bases; J trimming: 5 bases; junction bases outside the gene matches: 5. The V gene's germline CDR1 is SGHTA and CDR2 FQGTGA. This CDR3 comprises 13 residues. As DNA, the CDR3 is TGTGCCAGCAAGGCGGACAGGGGAACTGAAGCTTTCTTT. As protein: CASKADRGTEAFF.

The chain has TRBV30 and TRBJ1-2, with 7 positions matching TRBD1. The CDR3 contains 14 residues. Germline values: CDR1 GTSNPN, CDR2 SVGIG (reference sequence). V was pared by 2 bases and J by 3 bases, with 6 bases of the junction left unmatched. For the CDR3, the DNA is TGTGCCTGGAGTATGCTCAGGGGGGACTATGGCTACACCTTC. Translated: CAWSMLRGDYGYTF.

The chain uses TRBV4-2 and TRBJ2-3; TRBD2 aligns across 9 bases. After removal of 1 base from V and 0 bases from J, the junction contained 2 bases not matched to a gene. Germline-derived CDR1 and CDR2 are LGHNA and YNFKEQ. The CDR3 is 16 amino acids. The CDR3 protein is CASSQGAGGSTDTQYF. CDR3 sequence (DNA): TGTGCCAGCAGCCAAGGGGCGGGAGGGAGCACAGATACGCAGTATTTT.

A single count supports this clone. V usage is TRBV3-1 (or the pseudogene TRBV3-2) and J usage is TRBJ2-6; 7 bases line up with TRBD2. J lost 0 bases, V lost 2 bases, and 10 bases had no gene match. In germline, CDR1 is LGHDT, CDR2 YNNKEL (reference sequence). This CDR3 contains 19 residues. The CDR3 region is CASSQREGVRGSGANVLTF. CDR3 bases: TGTGCCAGCAGCCAAAGGGAGGGTGTTAGGGGCTCTGGGGCCAACGTCCTGACTTTC.

The V and J genes are TRBV6-5 and TRBJ2-3; D gene uncertain. Germline lookup yields CDR1 MNHEY and CDR2 SVGAGI. This CDR3 is 12 amino acids long. The V end was cut by 7 bases, the J end by 4 bases, with 9 bases between. CDR3 residues: CASTFLSDTQYF. CDR3 sequence (DNA): TGTGCCAGCACCTTTCTCTCAGATACGCAGTATTTT.

The table lists this clone with a count of one. The chain links TRBV4-3 to TRBJ2-5, with D possibly being TRBD2 (7 bases). The CDR3 consists of 15 residues. Trimming pared 0 bases from V and 5 bases from J, leaving 13 bases between. Germline loops: CDR1 LGHNA, CDR2 YSLEER. CDR3 in DNA: TGCGCCAGCAGCCAAGATAGGGGGGGCTGGGAGACCCAGTACTTC. This translates into CASSQDRGGWETQYF.

The rearrangement joins TRBV5-4 to TRBJ2-5; 10 nucleotides agree with TRBD1. V shed 9 bases and J 7 bases; nucleotides not matched to a gene: 9. Per the germline V gene, CDR1 is SGHNT and CDR2 is YYREEE (reference sequence). The CDR3 has 13 residues. For the CDR3, the DNA is TGTGCCAACTCCGCGGACAGGGGGGGGACCCAGTACTTC. Translation: CANSADRGGTQYF.

The rearrangement links TRBV5-1 to TRBJ2-2; 12 bases match TRBD1. V lost 5 bases and J lost 6; bases outside the gene matches: 8. Germline CDR1 is SGHRS and CDR2 is YFSETQ. This CDR3 is built from 16 residues. This CDR3 is CASSSGTGGRAGELFF. CDR3 nucleotide sequence: TGCGCCAGCAGTTCCGGGACAGGGGGCCGGGCCGGGGAGCTGTTTTTT.

J is TRBJ1-1 and V is TRBV5-1; 9 nucleotides agree with TRBD1. The CDR3 is made up of 15 amino acids. Germline lookup yields CDR1 SGHRS and CDR2 YFSETQ. J lost 8 bases, V lost 0 bases, and 8 bases had no gene match. The CDR3 is CASSLGGQGDSEAFF. In DNA, the CDR3 is TGCGCCAGCAGCTTGGGGGGACAGGGCGACAGCGAAGCTTTCTTT.

The V gene is TRBV7-8, the J gene TRBJ2-5; 9 bases map to TRBD1. The ends lost 3 bases at V and 4 bases at J; junction bases unmatched: 9. The CDR3 length is 16 residues. Germline V gene lookup returns CDR1 SGHVS and CDR2 FQNEAQ. In DNA, the CDR3 is TGTGCCAGCAGCTTTTCCGGACAGGGGACACGAGAGACCCAGTACTTC. This codes for CASSFSGQGTRETQYF.

V gene TRBV5-1 combines with J gene TRBJ1-2, with 10 bases aligning to TRBD1. Germline loops: CDR1 SGHRS, CDR2 YFSETQ. Germline trimming cut 2 bases from V and 6 bases from J; bases unmatched to any gene: 4. CDR3 length equals 14 residues. The CDR3 protein is CASSFSGTGDGYTF. CDR3 DNA: TGCGCCAGCAGCTTCTCCGGGACAGGGGATGGCTACACCTTC. Using reference TRBV5-1 and TRBJ1-2 for the parts outside the CDR3, the full variable domain is KAGVTQTPRYLIKTRGQQVTLSCSPISGHRSVSWYQQTPGQGLQFLFEYFSETQRNKGNFPGRFSGRQFSNSRSEMNVSTLELGDSALYLCASSFSGTGDGYTFGSGTRLTVV.

J is TRBJ1-3 and V is TRBV6-1; D is undetermined. Germline values: CDR1 MNHNS, CDR2 SASEGT. Deletions cut 2 bases from V and 4 bases from J, with 9 bases between. The length of the CDR3 is 14 residues. The DNA for the CDR3 is TGTGCCAGCAGTGAACGGCAGGCGGGAAACACCATATATTTT. Protein product: CASSERQAGNTIYF.

The sample holds a few counts of this clone. The rearrangement links TRBV7-9 to TRBJ1-4; possible D gene TRBD1, 5 bases. Germline V lookup: CDR1 SEHNR, CDR2 FQNEAQ (reference sequence). Deletions cut 0 bases from V and 7 bases from J, with 9 bases between. The CDR3 contains 14 residues. The CDR3 reads CASSLAGVREKLFF. The CDR3 region has the DNA TGTGCCAGCAGCTTAGCAGGGGTTCGTGAAAAACTGTTTTTT.

The chain is built from TRBV5-1 and TRBJ1-1, with D unclear. CDR3 length: 15 amino acids. Per germline, CDR1 SGHRS and CDR2 YFSETQ. Trimming removed 3 bases from V and 6 bases from J, with 18 bases in between. The CDR3 loop is CASSWEWSGRAEAFF. The CDR3 DNA reads TGCGCCAGCAGCTGGGAGTGGTCAGGAAGGGCTGAAGCTTTCTTT.

V and J are TRBV28 and TRBJ1-1; perhaps TRBD1 as D (5 bases). CDR3 length: 16 amino acids. CDR1 and CDR2 from the germline V gene are MDHEN and SYDVKM. V was pared by 4 bases and J by 0 bases, with 15 bases between. This CDR3 reads CASSSGGAGLNTEAFF. CDR3 nucleotide sequence: TGTGCCAGCAGTTCCGGTGGCGCAGGGTTGAACACTGAAGCTTTCTTT.

The chain carries TRBV7-3 and TRBJ1-5; 9 bases are shared with TRBD1. The CDR3 sequence is 17 residues long. From germline, CDR1 is SGHTA and CDR2 FQGTGA. Trimming removed 5 bases from V and 4 bases from J; junction bases left unmatched: 12. In DNA, the CDR3 is TGTGCCAGCAGCCATCGGGGACAGGGCCGGGCGAATCAGCCCCAGCATTTT. It specifies CASSHRGQGRANQPQHF.

The chain is built from TRBV5-1 and TRBJ1-2; possibly TRBD1 for D (5 bases). Deletions cut 2 bases from V and 4 bases from J, with 15 bases between. The CDR3 is 15 amino acids. The germline gives CDR1 SGHRS, CDR2 YFSETQ. CDR3 in amino acids: CASSFGEGMGYGYTF. Written as DNA, the CDR3 is TGCGCCAGCAGCTTTGGGGAGGGGATGGGCTATGGCTACACCTTC. Full variable domain (outside the CDR3, taken from reference TRBV5-1 and TRBJ1-2): KAGVTQTPRYLIKTRGQQVTLSCSPISGHRSVSWYQQTPGQGLQFLFEYFSETQRNKGNFPGRFSGRQFSNSRSEMNVSTLELGDSALYLCASSFGEGMGYGYTFGSGTRLTVV.

CDR3 bases: TGCGCCAGCAGCATGGGGGGGGACGAGCAGTACTTC. Encoded protein: CASSMGGDEQYF. The gene calls are TRBV5-1 and TRBJ2-7; 7 positions match TRBD2. The V gene end was trimmed by 4 bases and the J gene end by 5 bases; junction bases not matched to a gene: 3. Germline V gives CDR1 SGHRS, CDR2 YFSETQ. The CDR3 has 12 amino acids.

This clone has only a few counts. The gene calls are TRBV5-1 and TRBJ2-5; D possibly corresponds to TRBD2 (5 bases). CDR1 is SGHRS, CDR2 YFSETQ, per germline. Deletions cut 1 base from V and 5 bases from J, with 15 bases between. The CDR3 runs to 15 residues. CDR3 bases: TGCGCCAGCAGCTTGTCGATCACCCCGGGGGAGACCCAGTACTTC. The encoded protein is CASSLSITPGETQYF. The whole variable domain, filled in from reference TRBV5-1 and TRBJ2-5, reads KAGVTQTPRYLIKTRGQQVTLSCSPISGHRSVSWYQQTPGQGLQFLFEYFSETQRNKGNFPGRFSGRQFSNSRSEMNVSTLELGDSALYLCASSLSITPGETQYFGPGTRLLVL.

This chain connects TRBV11-2 to TRBJ2-5; the match to TRBD1 covers 8 bases. Germline V lookup: CDR1 SGHAT, CDR2 FQNNGV. With V trimmed by 5 bases and J by 4 bases, 6 bases remained unmatched. The CDR3 contains 14 residues. The CDR3 reads CASSPLRGRETQYF. As DNA, the CDR3 is TGTGCCAGCAGCCCCCTCAGGGGGCGAGAGACCCAGTACTTC.

The chain recombines TRBV19 with TRBJ1-5; a possible D gene is TRBD1 (6 bases). The CDR3 consists of 17 residues. From germline, CDR1 is LNHDA and CDR2 SQIVND (reference sequence). V was pared by 4 bases and J by 0 bases, with 16 bases between. The CDR3 reads CASSTRGRTYSNQPQHF. CDR3 coding DNA: TGTGCCAGTAGTACCAGGGGACGGACCTATAGCAATCAGCCCCAGCATTTT.